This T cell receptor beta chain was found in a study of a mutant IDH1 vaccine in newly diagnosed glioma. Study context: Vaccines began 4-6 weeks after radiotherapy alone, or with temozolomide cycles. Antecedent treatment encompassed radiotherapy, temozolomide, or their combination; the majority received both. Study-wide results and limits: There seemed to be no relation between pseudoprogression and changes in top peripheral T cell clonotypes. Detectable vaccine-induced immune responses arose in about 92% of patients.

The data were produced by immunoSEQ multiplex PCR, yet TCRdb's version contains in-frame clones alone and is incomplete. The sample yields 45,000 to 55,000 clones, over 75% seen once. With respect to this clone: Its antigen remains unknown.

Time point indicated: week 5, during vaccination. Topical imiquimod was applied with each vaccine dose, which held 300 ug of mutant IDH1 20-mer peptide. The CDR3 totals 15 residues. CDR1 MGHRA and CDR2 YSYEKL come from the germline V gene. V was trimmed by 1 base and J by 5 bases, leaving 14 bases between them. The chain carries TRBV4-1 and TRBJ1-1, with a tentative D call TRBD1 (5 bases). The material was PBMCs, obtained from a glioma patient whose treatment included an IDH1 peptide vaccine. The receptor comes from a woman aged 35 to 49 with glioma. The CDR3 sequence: CASSQGPLGETEAFF. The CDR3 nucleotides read TGCGCCAGCAGCCAAGGCCCTTTGGGGGAAACTGAAGCTTTCTTT.